Below, 21 T cell receptor beta chains from the same sample are listed, as sequenced in a study of blood T cells in healthy people across ages. It was with a sample-barcoded 5' primer and a J-beta primer mix that a second PCR of roughly 7 to 11 cycles was run. TCRdb fed the 5' RACE reads into MiXCR, producing one record per CDR3 protein. The data contain 1,500,000 or so distinct CDR3 sequences, around 59% of them singletons. Sequencing was performed on blood. These receptors all come from a man between 18 and 29 years old in good health.

The chain joins TRBV5-1 to TRBJ1-2; D gene unclear. Trimming took 2 bases from V and 7 from J, leaving 12 bases between them. The CDR3 runs to 13 residues. Germline V lookup: CDR1 SGHRS, CDR2 YFSETQ. The CDR3 loop is CASSLGSESGYTF. CDR3 DNA sequence: TGCGCCAGCAGCTTAGGCTCGGAAAGTGGCTACACCTTC.

V usage is TRBV29-1 and J usage is TRBJ1-2; D is possibly TRBD1 (5 bases). V lost 3 bases and J 6 bases, leaving 17 bases between the germline ends. The length of the CDR3 is 14 residues. Germline CDR1 is SQVTM and CDR2 is ANQGSEA. CDR3 sequence: CSVDVDNRRDGYTF. In DNA form, the CDR3 reads TGCAGCGTTGATGTAGACAACAGGAGGGATGGCTACACCTTC.

The gene calls are TRBV10-2 and TRBJ2-1; D call uncertain. With 2 bases removed from V and 1 base from J, the gap between germline ends came to 6 bases. Germline V gene data show CDR1 as WSHSY and CDR2 as SAAADI. The CDR3 has 14 residues. The CDR3 bases are TGCGCCAGCAGTGAGCCCGATTCCTACAATGAGCAGTTCTTC. This codes for CASSEPDSYNEQFF.

The CDR3 region is CAIRDGGDYEQYF. Here the CDR3 DNA reads TGTGCCATCAGGGACGGGGGGGATTACGAGCAGTACTTC. V and J are TRBV10-3 and TRBJ2-7; 8 positions agree with TRBD2. After removal of 6 bases from V and 4 bases from J, the junction contained 5 bases not matched to a gene. Per the germline V gene, CDR1 is ENHRY and CDR2 is SYGVKD. The CDR3 extends over 13 amino acids.

The CDR3 protein is CSVRTGGGTEAFF. The CDR3 DNA is TGCAGCGTGAGGACAGGGGGGGGAACTGAAGCTTTCTTT. The chain combines TRBV29-1 with TRBJ1-1, with 10 bases fitting TRBD1. The CDR3 consists of 13 residues. With V trimmed by 6 bases and J by 5 bases, 6 bases remained unmatched. Germline CDR1 SQVTM, CDR2 ANQGSEA. Variable domain in full (rest from reference TRBV29-1 and TRBJ1-1): SAVISQKPSRDICQRGTSLTIQCQVDSQVTMMFWYRQQPGQSLTLIATANQGSEATYESGFVIDKFPISRPNLTFSTLTVSNMSPEDSSIYLCSVRTGGGTEAFFGQGTRLTVV.

The chain couples TRBV28 to TRBJ1-1; no clear D. The germline gives CDR1 MDHEN, CDR2 SYDVKM. V dropped 7 bases and J dropped 1 base, with 7 bases sitting between them. The CDR3 spans 12 residues. The CDR3 DNA reads as TGTGCCAGCACTTTCAGGAACACTGAAGCTTTCTTT. Translating gives CASTFRNTEAFF.

This clonotype was seen more than once but under ten times. The chain carries TRBV4-2 and TRBJ2-7; the match to TRBD2 covers 7 bases. V was clipped by 1 base and J by 4 bases; unmatched bases: 10. The CDR3 covers 16 residues. The germline V gene encodes CDR1 LGHNA and CDR2 YNFKEQ. The CDR3 coding sequence is TGTGCCAGCAGCCAAGGAACGGGGCTAGCGGATTACGAGCAGTACTTC. Protein product: CASSQGTGLADYEQYF.

This chain links TRBV10-3 with TRBJ2-5; 12 bases align to TRBD2. The CDR3 contains 17 residues. Germline CDR1 ENHRY, CDR2 SYGVKD. The V and J ends lost 6 bases and 1 base, in that order; junction bases with no gene match: 9. The CDR3 is CAISDRTSGAIQETQYF. The CDR3 coding sequence is TGTGCCATCAGCGACCGGACTAGCGGGGCCATCCAAGAGACCCAGTACTTC.

The chain joins TRBV12-3 or TRBV12-4 to TRBJ1-1; D is unclear. The CDR3 runs 13 residues. V lost 6 bases and J 3 bases, leaving 11 bases between the germline ends. In DNA, the CDR3 is TGTGCCAGCAGATCCTCGGAGGACACTGAAGCTTTCTTT. Translated: CASRSSEDTEAFF.

A few counts support this clonotype. The J gene is TRBJ2-1, the V gene TRBV9; 8 bases match TRBD2. The CDR3 contains 16 residues. Per the germline V gene, CDR1 is SGDLS and CDR2 is YYNGEE. With 4 bases clipped from V and 4 bases from J, the junction kept 10 bases outside the gene matches. In nucleotides, the CDR3 is TGTGCCAGCAGCCCACTACCTAGCGGGTTGTACAATGAGCAGTTCTTC. It codes for CASSPLPSGLYNEQFF.

The chain couples TRBV7-2 to TRBJ2-1; D is perhaps TRBD1 (6 bases). The J call is uncertain, as TRBJ2-7 better fits the DNA end. CDR1 and CDR2 (germline): SGHTA, FQGNSA. This CDR3 contains 15 residues. CDR3 in amino acids: CASSLDQGSYNEQYF. In DNA form, the CDR3 reads TGTGCCAGCAGCTTAGACCAGGGGTCCTACAATGAGCAGTACTTC.

The chain recombines TRBV20-1 with TRBJ2-7; D is perhaps TRBD1 (5 bases). The CDR3 is 12 amino acids. Trimming stripped 5 bases from V and 6 bases from J, with 14 bases between. The V gene's germline CDR1 is DFQATT and CDR2 SNEGSKA (reference sequence). The CDR3 protein is CSARSPGIEQYF. The CDR3 coding sequence is TGCAGTGCTCGCAGCCCAGGGATCGAGCAGTACTTC.

In this sample, this clonotype turned up once. The CDR3 loop reads CASSKWDMRYF. The CDR3 DNA reads TGTGCCAGCAGCAAGTGGGACATGCGGTATTTT. This chain connects TRBV21-1 to TRBJ2-3; TRBD1, as called in the table, went unchecked against the DNA. TRBV21-1 is tagged as a pseudogene. The CDR3 totals 11 residues.

This clonotype has only a few counts. The CDR3 region has the DNA TGTGCCATCTCAACCGGGACTAGCGACACCTACGAGCAGTACTTC. It is translated as CAISTGTSDTYEQYF. The V gene is TRBV10-3, the J gene TRBJ2-7; 10 nucleotides agree with TRBD2. This CDR3 spans 15 amino acids. Trimming took 8 bases from V and 2 from J; bases not matched to a gene: 9. Germline CDR1 reads ENHRY; CDR2 reads SYGVKD.

The chain uses TRBV12-3 or TRBV12-4 and TRBJ2-3; D remains unclear. The V end was cut by 5 bases, the J end by 2 bases, with 11 bases between. This CDR3 is built from 14 residues. The CDR3 nucleotides are TGTGCCAGCAGTCCCCGGGTAGACACAGATACGCAGTATTTT. As protein: CASSPRVDTDTQYF.

The genes are TRBV6-5 and TRBJ2-5, with D uncertain. Germline-derived CDR1 and CDR2 are MNHEY and SVGAGI. V lost 2 bases and J 11 bases, leaving 15 bases between the germline ends. The CDR3 runs 13 residues. CDR3: CASSYGQPEIQYF. CDR3 nucleotide sequence: TGTGCCAGCAGTTACGGCCAGCCCGAGATTCAGTACTTC.

This clonotype was seen more than once but under ten times. The chain uses TRBV10-3 and TRBJ2-7; unclear D gene. Germline assignment: CDR1 ENHRY and CDR2 SYGVKD. The CDR3 is 13 residues long. Trimming left V 3 bases short and J 1 base short, with 7 bases between. The CDR3 here is CAISDLNSYEQYF. CDR3 DNA sequence: TGTGCCATCAGTGACTTGAATTCCTACGAGCAGTACTTC.

This sequence joins TRBV5-1 and TRBJ2-1, with 8 positions matching TRBD2. The CDR3 has 14 amino acids. With 4 bases clipped from V and 5 bases from J, the junction kept 5 bases outside the gene matches. From germline, CDR1 is SGHRS and CDR2 YFSETQ. The CDR3 region has the DNA TGCGCCAGCAGCACCGGGACTAGAGACAATGAGCAGTTCTTC. Translating it yields CASSTGTRDNEQFF.

This clonotype was observed a handful of times. The genes are TRBV29-1 and TRBJ2-3, with 11 nucleotides matching TRBD1. CDR1 and CDR2 from the germline V gene are SQVTM and ANQGSEA. The CDR3 length is 14 residues. Losses at the gene ends were 7 bases for V and 6 bases for J; bases not matched to a gene: 9. The CDR3 DNA follows: TGCAGCGGTGTAAGGACAGGGGGCGAGGATACGCAGTATTTT. Residues: CSGVRTGGEDTQYF.

This clonotype showed up just once. This chain uses TRBV5-1 with TRBJ2-7; possibly TRBD1 for D (7 bases). This CDR3 spans 15 amino acids. CDR1 and CDR2 from the germline V gene are SGHRS and YFSETQ. Between the trimmed V and J ends, which lost 5 bases and 4 bases, there was a span of 19 bases. CDR3 coding DNA: TGCGCCAGCAGTATAAGGAGGGACAGACTTTACGAGCAGTACTTC. Translation gives CASSIRRDRLYEQYF.

This clonotype was found a few times. The J gene is TRBJ2-2, the V gene TRBV27; no firm D call. Per germline, CDR1 MNHEY and CDR2 SMNVEV (reference sequence). Trimming cost V 2 bases and J 4 bases, with 8 bases left between them. The CDR3 is 14 residues long. CDR3 sequence: CASSLGSLTGELFF. The CDR3 bases are TGTGCCAGCAGTTTAGGGTCCCTCACCGGGGAGCTGTTTTTT.